The 5 T cell receptor beta chains reported below all come from one sample, sequenced in a study of T cells in Graves' hyperthyroidism and ophthalmopathy. RNA transcripts provided the source from which TCR beta CDR3 regions were amplified. The TCR CDR3 first-round RT-PCR relied on the HTBI primer set. TCRdb reprocessed the multiplex PCR reads via MiXCR and lists one record per CDR3 protein. The sample lists over 650,000 distinct CDR3 sequences; about 16% were seen once. The specimen was blood. These receptors were taken from a man aged 18 to 30 with Graves' hyperthyroidism.

The chain has TRBV9 and TRBJ1-2, with 10 nucleotides matching TRBD1. The CDR3 runs to 17 residues. The germline gives CDR1 SGDLS, CDR2 YYNGEE. The V segment lost 4 bases and the J segment 7 bases; nucleotides outside the gene matches: 16. Written as DNA, the CDR3 is TGTGCCAGCAGCACAAGGACAGGGGGAGATTACTATGCTGGCTACACCTTC. It is translated as CASSTRTGGDYYAGYTF.

This clonotype has only a few counts. The chain links TRBV9 to TRBJ2-1; maybe TRBD2 (5 bases). The CDR3 extends over 15 amino acids. Per germline, CDR1 SGDLS and CDR2 YYNGEE. The V gene lost 4 bases and the J gene lost 4 bases, with 15 bases spanning the gap. In DNA, the CDR3 is TGTGCCAGCAGCCGCCGCGAGGGTTTATACAATGAGCAGTTCTTC. This encodes CASSRREGLYNEQFF.

This clonotype was observed a handful of times. The chain employs TRBV11-2 and TRBJ2-3; D unresolved. Germline CDR1 reads SGHAT; CDR2 reads FQNNGV. V gave up 2 bases and J gave up 6 bases, with 9 bases separating them. The CDR3 has 13 amino acids. DNA of the CDR3: TGTGCCAGCAGCTTAATTACACGGGATACGCAGTATTTT. Residues: CASSLITRDTQYF. The full variable domain, rest sourced from reference TRBV11-2 and TRBJ2-3, is EAGVAQSPRYKIIEKRQSVAFWCNPISGHATLYWYQQILGQGPKLLIQFQNNGVVDDSQLPKDRFSAERLKGVDSTLKIQPAKLEDSAVYLCASSLITRDTQYFGPGTRLTVL.

There are a few counts of this clonotype. The gene calls are TRBV7-9 and TRBJ2-1; D gene unclear. Trimming removed 1 base from V and 15 bases from J, with 13 bases in between. The germline V gene has CDR1 SEHNR and CDR2 FQNEAQ (reference sequence). The length of the CDR3 is 12 residues. CDR3 sequence (DNA): TGTGCCAGCAGCTTAGGCCCGGATTACCCGTTCTTC. Amino acid sequence: CASSLGPDYPFF.

This clonotype was counted between two and nine times. The V gene is TRBV10-3, the J gene TRBJ2-6, with D hard to call. CDR1 and CDR2 (germline): ENHRY, SYGVKD. The CDR3 runs to 15 residues. Trimming took off 3 bases at V and 4 bases at J, with 10 bases between the two ends. CDR3 coding DNA: TGTGCCATCAGTGATGGCGGATCCGGGGCCAACGTCCTGACTTTC. This encodes CAISDGGSGANVLTF.